These 9 T cell receptor beta chains were sequenced from one sample in a study of OX40 agonist ivuxolimab in advanced cancers. Profiling relied on immunoSEQ multiplex PCR, and the TCRdb table lists in-frame clones only, not all of them. The sample yields about 68,000 clones, 83% seen once. Source: CD4+ or CD8+ T cells sorted from blood, taken in a trial of the OX40 agonist ivuxolimab. The source of these receptors is an adult with an advanced solid tumor such as melanoma, head and neck, liver or kidney cancer.

The chain has TRBV5-5 and TRBJ2-3; D may be TRBD1 (6 bases). Germline lookup yields CDR1 SGHKS and CDR2 YYEKEE (reference sequence). The CDR3 runs 15 residues. The V and J ends lost 2 bases and 2 bases respectively, with 12 bases between them. CDR3 protein: CASSFRDIPTDTQYF. CDR3 coding DNA: TGTGCCAGCAGCTTCCGGGACATACCCACAGATACGCAGTATTTT. Variable domain in full (rest from reference TRBV5-5 and TRBJ2-3): DAGVTQSPTHLIKTRGQQVTLRCSPISGHKSVSWYQQVLGQGPQFIFQYYEKEERGRGNFPDRFSARQFPNYSSELNVNALLLGDSALYLCASSFRDIPTDTQYFGPGTRLTVL.

The table lists this clone with a count of one. J is TRBJ2-3 and V is TRBV5-8; D is undetermined. Trimming left V 9 bases short and J 7 bases short, with 9 bases between. Germline CDR1 SGHTS, CDR2 YDEGEE. This CDR3 comprises 10 residues. The CDR3 region has the DNA TGTGCCATCCCAACTTATACGCAGTATTTT. It is translated as CAIPTYTQYF. Looking up the rest from reference TRBV5-8 and TRBJ2-3 gives the full variable domain: EAGVTQSPTHLIKTRGQQATLRCSPISGHTSVYWYQQALGLGLQFLLWYDEGEERNRGNFPPRFSGRQFPNYSSELNVNALELEDSALYLCAIPTYTQYFGPGTRLTVL.

The chain employs TRBV19 and TRBJ2-3; D assignment may be TRBD1 or TRBD2 (5 bases each). Per germline, CDR1 LNHDA and CDR2 SQIVND (reference sequence). The CDR3 loop spans 17 amino acids. Trimming cost V 5 bases and J 1 base, with 19 bases left between them. CDR3 in DNA: TGTGCCAGTAGTCCCCGCCGGGGCCTTCCCGGCACAGATACGCAGTATTTT. This codes for CASSPRRGLPGTDTQYF.

The CDR3 DNA sequence: TGTGCCTGTCCGGGTCCCCAGCCCCACGAGCAGTACTTC. Its protein is CACPGPQPHEQYF. This chain links TRBV30 with TRBJ2-7; D gene uncertain. The V gene's germline CDR1 is GTSNPN and CDR2 SVGIG (reference sequence). The V gene lost 6 bases and the J gene lost 5 bases, with 17 bases spanning the gap. The CDR3 loop spans 13 amino acids.

This chain connects TRBV7-2 to TRBJ2-4; the D is unclear. Trimming cost V 3 bases and J 10 bases, with 13 bases left between them. CDR3 size: 13 residues. Germline lookup yields CDR1 SGHTA and CDR2 FQGNSA. Written as DNA, the CDR3 is TGTGCCAGCAGCTTTAAAAGCTCCTCGATTCAGTACTTC. This sequence encodes CASSFKSSSIQYF.

J is TRBJ2-2 and V is TRBV11-1, with D perhaps matching TRBD1 (6 bases). Germline CDR1 is SGHAT and CDR2 is FQDESV (reference sequence). Trimming took 4 bases from V and 4 from J, leaving 22 bases between them. The CDR3 sequence is 18 residues long. CDR3 DNA: TGTGCCAGCAGCTCCAGGAGTACAGGGAGTCTTGCCACCGGGGAGCTGTTTTTT. Encoded protein: CASSSRSTGSLATGELFF.

This chain connects TRBV6-1 to TRBJ2-3; 11 bases line up with TRBD2. The CDR3 length is 18 residues. Per the germline V gene, CDR1 is MNHNS and CDR2 is SASEGT. V lost 1 base and J lost 1; bases outside the gene matches: 7. This CDR3 reads CASSEVAGGRVGTDTQYF. The CDR3 nucleotides are TGTGCCAGCAGTGAAGTAGCGGGGGGGCGGGTTGGCACAGATACGCAGTATTTT.

J is TRBJ2-2 and V is TRBV5-1; D gene ambiguous. The CDR3 covers 14 residues. CDR1 and CDR2 from the germline V gene are SGHRS and YFSETQ. The V and J ends lost 0 bases and 5 bases respectively, with 8 bases between them. CDR3 in DNA: TGCGCCAGCAGCTTGGCTTTGGGGACCGGGGAGCTGTTTTTT. It encodes CASSLALGTGELFF.

V and J are TRBV5-1 and TRBJ1-6, with a weak D call TRBD1 (5 bases). V was cut by 4 bases and J by 7 bases, with 15 bases left in between. The CDR3 has 15 residues. The V gene's germline CDR1 is SGHRS and CDR2 YFSETQ. This CDR3 reads CASSQDRDSNSPLHF. In DNA, the CDR3 is TGCGCCAGCAGCCAGGACCGGGACTCCAATTCACCCCTCCACTTT.